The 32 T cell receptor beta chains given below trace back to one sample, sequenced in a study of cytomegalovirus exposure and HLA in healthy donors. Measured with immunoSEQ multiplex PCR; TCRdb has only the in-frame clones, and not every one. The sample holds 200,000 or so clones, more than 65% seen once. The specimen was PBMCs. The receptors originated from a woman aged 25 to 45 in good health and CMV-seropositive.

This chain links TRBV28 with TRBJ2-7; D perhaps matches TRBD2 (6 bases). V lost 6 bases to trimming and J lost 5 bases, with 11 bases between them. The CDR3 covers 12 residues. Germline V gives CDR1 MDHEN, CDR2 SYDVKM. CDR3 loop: CASSGGIDEQYF. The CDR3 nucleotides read TGTGCCAGCAGCGGGGGAATCGACGAGCAGTACTTC.

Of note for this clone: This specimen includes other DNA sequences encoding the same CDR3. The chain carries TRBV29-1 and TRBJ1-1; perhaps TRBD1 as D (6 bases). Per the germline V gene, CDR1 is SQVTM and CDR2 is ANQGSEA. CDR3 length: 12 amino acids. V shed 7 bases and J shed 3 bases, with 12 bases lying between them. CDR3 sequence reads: CSADRLDTEAFF. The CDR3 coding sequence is TGCAGCGCGGACAGATTGGACACTGAAGCTTTCTTT.

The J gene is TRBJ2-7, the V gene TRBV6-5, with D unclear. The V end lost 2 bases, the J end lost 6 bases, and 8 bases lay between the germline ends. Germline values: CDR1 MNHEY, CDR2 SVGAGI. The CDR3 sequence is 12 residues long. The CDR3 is CASSYIGSEQYF. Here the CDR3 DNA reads TGTGCCAGCAGTTACATCGGTAGCGAGCAGTACTTC.

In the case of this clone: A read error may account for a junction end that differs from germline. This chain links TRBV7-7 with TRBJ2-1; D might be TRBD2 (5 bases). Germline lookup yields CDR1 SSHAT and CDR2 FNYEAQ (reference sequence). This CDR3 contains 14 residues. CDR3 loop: CASSFSLWTGEQFF. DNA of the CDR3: TGTGCTAGCAGCTTTAGCCTTTGGACGGGGGAGCAGTTCTTC. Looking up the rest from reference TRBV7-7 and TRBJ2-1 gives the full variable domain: GAGVSQSPRYKVTKRGQDVTLRCDPISSHATLYWYQQALGQGPEFLTYFNYEAQPDKSGLPSDRFSAERPEGSISTLTIQRTEQRDSAMYRCASSFSLWTGEQFFGPGTRLTVL.

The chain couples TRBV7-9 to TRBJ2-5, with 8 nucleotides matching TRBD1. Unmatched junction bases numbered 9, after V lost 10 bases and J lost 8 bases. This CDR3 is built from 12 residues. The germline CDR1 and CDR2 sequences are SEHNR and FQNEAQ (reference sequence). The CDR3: CAIITGGNTQYF. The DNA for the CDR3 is TGTGCCATCATAACAGGGGGAAATACCCAGTACTTC.

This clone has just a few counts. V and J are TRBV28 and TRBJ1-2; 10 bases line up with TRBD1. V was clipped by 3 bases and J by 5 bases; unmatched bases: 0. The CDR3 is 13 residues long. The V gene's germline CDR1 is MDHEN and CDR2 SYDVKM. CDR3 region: CASSLGQGYGYTF. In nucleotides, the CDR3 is TGTGCCAGCAGTTTGGGACAGGGGTATGGCTACACCTTC.

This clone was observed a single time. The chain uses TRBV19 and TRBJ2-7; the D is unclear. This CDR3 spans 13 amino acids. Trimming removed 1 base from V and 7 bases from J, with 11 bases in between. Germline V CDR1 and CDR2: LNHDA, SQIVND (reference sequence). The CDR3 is CASSIAGSWEQYF. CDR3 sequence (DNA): TGTGCCAGTAGTATAGCTGGCTCGTGGGAGCAGTACTTC. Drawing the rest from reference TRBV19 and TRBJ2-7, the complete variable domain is DGGITQSPKYLFRKEGQNVTLSCEQNLNHDAMYWYRQDPGQGLRLIYYSQIVNDFQKGDIAEGYSVSREKKESFPLTVTSAQKNPTAFYLCASSIAGSWEQYFGPGTRLTVT.

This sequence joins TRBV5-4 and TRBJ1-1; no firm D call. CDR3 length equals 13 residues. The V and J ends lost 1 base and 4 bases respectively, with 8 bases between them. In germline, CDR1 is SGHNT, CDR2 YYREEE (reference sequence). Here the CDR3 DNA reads TGTGCCAGCAGCTTGATTAAGAGCACTGAAGCTTTCTTT. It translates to CASSLIKSTEAFF.

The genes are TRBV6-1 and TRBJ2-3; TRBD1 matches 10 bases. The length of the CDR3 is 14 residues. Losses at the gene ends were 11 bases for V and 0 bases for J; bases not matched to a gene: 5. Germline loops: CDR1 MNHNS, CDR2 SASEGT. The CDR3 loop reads CAGQGVKSTDTQYF. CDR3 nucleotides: TGTGCCGGACAGGGGGTAAAAAGCACAGATACGCAGTATTTT.

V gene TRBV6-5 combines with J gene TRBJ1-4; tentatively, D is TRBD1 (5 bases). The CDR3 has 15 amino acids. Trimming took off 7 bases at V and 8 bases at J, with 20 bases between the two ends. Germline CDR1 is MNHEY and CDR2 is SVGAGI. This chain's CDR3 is CASNDQGLPHEKLFF. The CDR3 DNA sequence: TGTGCCAGCAACGATCAGGGATTGCCCCACGAAAAACTGTTTTTT.

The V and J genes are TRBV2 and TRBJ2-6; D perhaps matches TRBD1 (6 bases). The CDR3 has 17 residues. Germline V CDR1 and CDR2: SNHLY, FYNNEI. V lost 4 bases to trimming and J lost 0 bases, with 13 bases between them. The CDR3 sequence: CASSAQGPNSGANVLTF. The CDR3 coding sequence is TGTGCCAGCAGTGCACAGGGCCCAAACTCTGGGGCCAACGTCCTGACTTTC. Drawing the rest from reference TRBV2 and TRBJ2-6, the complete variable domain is EPEVTQTPSHQVTQMGQEVILRCVPISNHLYFYWYRQILGQKVEFLVSFYNNEISEKSEIFDDQFSVERPDGSNFTLKIRSTKLEDSAMYFCASSAQGPNSGANVLTFGAGSRLTVL.

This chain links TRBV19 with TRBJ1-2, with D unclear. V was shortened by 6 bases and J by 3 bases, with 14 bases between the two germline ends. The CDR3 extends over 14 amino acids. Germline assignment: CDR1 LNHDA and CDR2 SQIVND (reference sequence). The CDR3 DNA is TGTGCCAGTAGGAAAAGGGAGAGACACTATGGCTACACCTTC. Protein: CASRKRERHYGYTF.

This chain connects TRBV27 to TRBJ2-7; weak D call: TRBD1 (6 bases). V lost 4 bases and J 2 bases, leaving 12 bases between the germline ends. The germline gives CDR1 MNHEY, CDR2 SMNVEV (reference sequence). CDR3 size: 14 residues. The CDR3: CASSYRDTAYEQYF. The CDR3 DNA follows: TGTGCCAGCAGTTACCGGGACACCGCCTACGAGCAGTACTTC.

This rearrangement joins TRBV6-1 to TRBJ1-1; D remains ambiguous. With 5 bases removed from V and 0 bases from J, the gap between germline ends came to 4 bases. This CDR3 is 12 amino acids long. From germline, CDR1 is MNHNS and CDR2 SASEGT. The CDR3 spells CASSPLNTEAFF. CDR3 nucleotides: TGTGCCAGCAGTCCTCTGAACACTGAAGCTTTCTTT.

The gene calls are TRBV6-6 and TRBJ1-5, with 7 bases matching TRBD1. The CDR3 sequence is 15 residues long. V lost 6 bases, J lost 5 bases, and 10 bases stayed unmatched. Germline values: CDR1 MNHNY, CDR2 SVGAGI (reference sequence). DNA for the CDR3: TGTGCCAGCAGCTTACACGCAGGGACAGATCAGCCCCAGCATTTT. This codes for CASSLHAGTDQPQHF.

CDR3 bases: TGTGCCAGCAGGGGACAGGGGGCTACCGGGGAGCTGTTTTTT. Amino acid sequence: CASRGQGATGELFF. This chain connects TRBV6-6 to TRBJ2-2; 12 nucleotides match TRBD1. J gave up 5 bases and V 6 bases, and 1 base lay outside the gene matches. Germline V gene data show CDR1 as MNHNY and CDR2 as SVGAGI (reference sequence). This CDR3 is 14 amino acids long.

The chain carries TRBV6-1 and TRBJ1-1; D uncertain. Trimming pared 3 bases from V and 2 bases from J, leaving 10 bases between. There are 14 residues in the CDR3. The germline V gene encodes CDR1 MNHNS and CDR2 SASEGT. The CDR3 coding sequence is TGTGCCAGCAGTGAGGTACAGCACAACACTGAAGCTTTCTTT. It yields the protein CASSEVQHNTEAFF.

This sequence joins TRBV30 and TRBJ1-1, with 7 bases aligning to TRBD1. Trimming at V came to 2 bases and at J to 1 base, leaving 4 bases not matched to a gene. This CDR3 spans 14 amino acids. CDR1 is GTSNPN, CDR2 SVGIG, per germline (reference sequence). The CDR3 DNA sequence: TGTGCCTGGAGTTCAAACAGGGGGAACACTGAAGCTTTCTTT. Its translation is CAWSSNRGNTEAFF.

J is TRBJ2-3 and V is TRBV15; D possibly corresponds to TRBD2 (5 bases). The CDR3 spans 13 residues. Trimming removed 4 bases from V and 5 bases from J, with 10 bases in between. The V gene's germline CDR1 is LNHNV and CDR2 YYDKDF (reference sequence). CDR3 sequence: CATSTFAGDTQYF. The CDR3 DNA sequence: TGTGCCACCAGCACTTTCGCGGGAGATACGCAGTATTTT. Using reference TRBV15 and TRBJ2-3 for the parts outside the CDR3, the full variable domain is DAMVIQNPRYQVTQFGKPVTLSCSQTLNHNVMYWYQQKSSQAPKLLFHYYDKDFNNEADTPDNFQSRRPNTSFCFLDIRSPGLGDTAMYLCATSTFAGDTQYFGPGTRLTVL.

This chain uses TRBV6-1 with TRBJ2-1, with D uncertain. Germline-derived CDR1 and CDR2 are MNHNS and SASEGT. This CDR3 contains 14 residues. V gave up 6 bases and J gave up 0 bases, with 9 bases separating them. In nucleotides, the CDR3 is TGTGCCAGCAGAGCTTCTAGCTCCTACAATGAGCAGTTCTTC. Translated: CASRASSSYNEQFF.

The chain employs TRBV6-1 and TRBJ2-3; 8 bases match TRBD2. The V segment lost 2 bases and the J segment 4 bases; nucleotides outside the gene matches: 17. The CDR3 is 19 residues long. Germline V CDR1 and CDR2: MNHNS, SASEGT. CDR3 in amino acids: CASSERGLVSGGPPDTQYF. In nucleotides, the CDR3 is TGTGCCAGCAGTGAACGAGGTTTGGTATCGGGAGGGCCCCCAGATACGCAGTATTTT.

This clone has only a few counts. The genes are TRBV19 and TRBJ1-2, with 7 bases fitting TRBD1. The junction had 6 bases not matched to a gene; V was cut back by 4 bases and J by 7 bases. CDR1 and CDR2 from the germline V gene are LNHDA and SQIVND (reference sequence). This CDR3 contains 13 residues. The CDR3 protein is CASSSDRVIGYTF. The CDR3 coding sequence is TGTGCCAGTAGTAGCGACAGGGTTATTGGCTACACCTTC.

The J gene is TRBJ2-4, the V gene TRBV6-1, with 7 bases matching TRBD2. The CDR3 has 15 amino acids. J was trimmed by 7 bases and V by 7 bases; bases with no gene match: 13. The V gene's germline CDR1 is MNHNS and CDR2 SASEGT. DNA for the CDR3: TGTGCCAGCACCCTACATGGGGGGGGAAATAACATTCAGTACTTC. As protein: CASTLHGGGNNIQYF.

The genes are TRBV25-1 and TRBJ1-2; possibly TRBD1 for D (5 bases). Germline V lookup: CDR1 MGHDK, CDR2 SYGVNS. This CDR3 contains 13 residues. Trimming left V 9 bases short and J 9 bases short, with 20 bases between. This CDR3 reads CASSGTGGISYTF. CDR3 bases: TGTGCCAGTTCCGGGACGGGAGGTATTAGCTACACCTTC.

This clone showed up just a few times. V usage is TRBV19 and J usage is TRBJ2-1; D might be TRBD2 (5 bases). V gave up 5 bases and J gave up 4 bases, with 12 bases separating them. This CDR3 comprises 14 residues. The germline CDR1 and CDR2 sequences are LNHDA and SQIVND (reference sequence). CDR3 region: CASSVDSEYNEQFF. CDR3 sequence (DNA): TGTGCCAGTAGTGTGGACTCGGAGTACAATGAGCAGTTCTTC.

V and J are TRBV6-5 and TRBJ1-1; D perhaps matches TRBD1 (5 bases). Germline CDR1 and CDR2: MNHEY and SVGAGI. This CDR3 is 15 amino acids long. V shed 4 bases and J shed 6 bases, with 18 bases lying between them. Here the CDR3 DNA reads TGTGCCAGCAGTTTCCGGGGCCTAGGGAGGGCTGAAGCTTTCTTT. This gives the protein CASSFRGLGRAEAFF.

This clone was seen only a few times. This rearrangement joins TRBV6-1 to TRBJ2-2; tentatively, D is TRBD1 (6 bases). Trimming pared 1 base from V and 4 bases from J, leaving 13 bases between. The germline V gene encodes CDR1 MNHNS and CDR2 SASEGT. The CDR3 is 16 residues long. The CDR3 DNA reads TGTGCCAGCAGTGAAGACAGGGTTAAAGGCACCGGGGAGCTGTTTTTT. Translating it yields CASSEDRVKGTGELFF.

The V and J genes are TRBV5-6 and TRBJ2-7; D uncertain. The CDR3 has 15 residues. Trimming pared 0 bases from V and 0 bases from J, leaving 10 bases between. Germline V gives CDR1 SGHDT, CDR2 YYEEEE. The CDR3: CASSLARHSSYEQYF. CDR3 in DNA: TGTGCCAGCAGCTTGGCCAGACATAGCTCCTACGAGCAGTACTTC.

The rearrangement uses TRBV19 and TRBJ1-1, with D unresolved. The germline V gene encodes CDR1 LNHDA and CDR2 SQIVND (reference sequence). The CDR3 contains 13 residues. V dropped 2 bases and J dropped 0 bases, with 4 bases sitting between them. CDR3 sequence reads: CASSIRVNTEAFF. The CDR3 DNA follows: TGTGCCAGTAGTATAAGAGTGAACACTGAAGCTTTCTTT.

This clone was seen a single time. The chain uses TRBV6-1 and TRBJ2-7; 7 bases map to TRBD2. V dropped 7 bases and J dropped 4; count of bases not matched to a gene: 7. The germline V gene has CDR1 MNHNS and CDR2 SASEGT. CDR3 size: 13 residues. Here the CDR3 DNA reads TGTGCCAGCACCCCTAGCGGCCCTTACGAGCAGTACTTC. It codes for CASTPSGPYEQYF.

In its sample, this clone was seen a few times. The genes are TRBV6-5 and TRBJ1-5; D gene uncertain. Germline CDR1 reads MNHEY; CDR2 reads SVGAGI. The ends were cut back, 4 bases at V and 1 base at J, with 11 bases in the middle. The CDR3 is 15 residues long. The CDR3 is CASSLTAGSNQPQHF. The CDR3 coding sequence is TGTGCCAGCAGTTTGACGGCGGGGAGCAATCAGCCCCAGCATTTT.

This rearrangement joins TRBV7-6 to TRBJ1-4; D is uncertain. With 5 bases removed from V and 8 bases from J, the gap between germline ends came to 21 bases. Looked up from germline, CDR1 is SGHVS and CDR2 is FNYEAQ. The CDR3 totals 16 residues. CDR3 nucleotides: TGTGCCAGCAGCCCTCGGGAGGGCAGCAATCTGGAAAAACTGTTTTTT. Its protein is CASSPREGSNLEKLFF.